What follows is one T cell receptor (beta chain) and its context. Its target antigen remains unknown. No base quality information exists; no much larger clone differs at one position. The data are from a study of blood T cell repertoires in COVID-19 (dated by TCRdb to the early 2020s). Turning to the overall study: Samples covering the acute and convalescent phases of COVID-19 were provided by collaborators in the United States, Italy and Spain. Where available, HLA class I and class II types were taken from metadata supplied by the sample provider and were not determined by assay-based typing. Samples were obtained from the ongoing ImmuneRACE study (first 160 participants) and from about 1,300 subjects provided by 6 global collaborators. The material from the prospective study consisted of cDNA or gDNA derived from T cells, B-cell-depleted T cells, or PBMCs. Subjects who had been exposed to COVID-19, were actively infected with it, or had recovered from it provided the deeply sampled blood TCRbeta repertoires that made up the dataset. A de-identified subject ID, COVID-19 status, age in years and sex were almost always included in the sample metadata. The repertoires were released in a freely available public database intended as a resource for research on the immune response to SARS-CoV-2. General study outcomes and caveats: The amount of clinical and demographic metadata varied by source and participant and was provided uncurated.

Collaborating institutions collected whole blood in K2EDTA tubes following their own protocols. For TCRbeta analysis, collaborator samples were shipped as frozen whole blood, as isolated PBMCs, or as DNA extracted from either sample type. Relative to germline, V is 0 bases shorter and J is 8 bases shorter, with 13 bases between their ends. From the germline V gene (reference sequence), CDR1 is GTSNPN and CDR2 is SVGIG. Measured from the cysteine to the phenylalanine, the CDR3 is 14 residues long. The kept DNA is CDR3 alone, 42 bases in frame from the first base. TCRbeta CDR3 regions were amplified from genomic DNA using the immunoSEQ Assay, a bias-controlled multiplex PCR. Turning to the authors' computational methods: Nucleated cell counts per sample were estimated from amplification of reference gene primers within the assay. To quantify the absolute abundance of each unique TCRbeta CDR3 rearrangement, sequence reads were collapsed and filtered. Productive Simpson clonality was computed per sample as the square root of Simpson's diversity index over productive rearrangements. TCRdb provides this immuneACCESS table in a form limited to in-frame rearrangements. Some clones are lacking; in checked studies, under half of them reflect an unresolved V gene, and why the rest are absent is not known. D and trimming were read from the DNA, whereas the V and J calls and clone size are those reported in that table. For this sample there are hundreds of thousands of clones; roughly four fifths appear just once. Roughly 2.7% of the sample comes from the top ten.

The sequencing sample was made of peripheral blood. This receptor was identified in a middle-aged woman with active or convalescent COVID-19. The V and J segments used are TRBV30 and TRBJ1-4; too little of a D gene remains to name it. The CDR3 corresponds to CAWSVGLSGEKLFF. The DNA sequence follows: TGTGCCTGGAGTGTAGGACTCAGCGGGGAAAAACTGTTTTTT.